These 5 T cell receptor delta chains were sequenced from one sample in a study of γδ T cells in repeated Plasmodium falciparum infection. Vgamma9/Vdelta2+ and Vdelta2-negative gammadelta T cells were flow-sorted from PBMC for bulk sequencing. TCRdb reprocessed the multiplex PCR reads through CATT. The data hold 50,000 to 55,000 delta-chain clones, with about 1.9% observed a single time. Sample: gamma-delta T cells from blood. These receptors were obtained from a pool of human donors (malaria-infected and uninfected, not separated).

About this clone: This likely traces to a read error, being one base from a far larger clone. Other DNA sequences in the same sample also yield this CDR3. The J segment was not called; the V segment is TRDV3; the D call of TRDD3 is as the table states it, not checked on the DNA. The germline CDR1 and CDR2 sequences are TVYSNPD and GDNSRS (reference sequence). The CDR3 has 17 residues. CDR3 DNA sequence: TGTGCCTTACTTACCTCCGGTTTACTGGGGGGCACCGATAAGCTCATCTTT. Translation gives CALLTSGLLGGTDKLIF.

This clone was seen ten or more times. TCRdb's entry gives the protein of a much larger clone, which mismatches this DNA's translation at residue 4, likely from a read error; the protein reported here is translated from the DNA. This chain uses TRAV38-2/DV8 with TRDJ2; D remains ambiguous. Germline CDR1 reads TSESDYY; CDR2 reads QEAYKQQN. The CDR3 runs 21 residues. CDR3 amino acids: CAYKSALFSSRTVFLTAQLFF. The CDR3 coding sequence is TGTGCTTATAAGAGCGCGTTATTCTCCTCCCGTACTGTATTTTTGACAGCACAACTCTTCTTT.

This clone was found a few times. A read error is the likely source, as a far larger clone sits one nucleotide away. This sample includes further DNA sequences coding for the same CDR3. The chain employs TRDV3 and TRDJ1; 12 positions match TRDD3. The germline gives CDR1 TVYSNPD, CDR2 GDNSRS (reference sequence). This CDR3 comprises 20 residues. The DNA of the CDR3 is TGCGCCTTTAAGTCAGTCCTAGCCTGGGGGATACGGTTGTGGACCGATAAACTCATCTTT. This encodes CAFKSVLAWGIRLWTDKLIF.

This clone was observed a handful of times. For this DNA, TCRdb reports the protein of a much larger clone, which diverges at residues 8 and 12, most likely from a read error; the protein presented here is translated directly from the DNA. This chain connects TRDV3 to TRDJ1; D might be TRDD2 (6 bases). Because TCRdb records no J gene, it was assigned here through a match of the DNA to germline. The germline V gene has CDR1 TVYSNPD and CDR2 GDNSRS (reference sequence). The CDR3 extends over 20 amino acids. The germline V and J ends were trimmed by 1 base and 0 bases, with 30 bases remaining between them. This CDR3 is CAFKRPSHHRVAYYTDKLIF. The CDR3 nucleotides are TGTGCCTTTAAGAGGCCTTCCCATCATCGTGTGGCATACTACACCGATAAACTCATCTTT.

This clone showed up just a few times. For this DNA, TCRdb reports the protein of a much larger clone, which diverges at residue 11, most likely from a read error; the protein presented here is translated directly from the DNA. The chain joins TRDV1 to TRDJ2; 9 positions agree with TRDD3. TCRdb gives no J gene; it was assigned here by matching the DNA to germline. The ends lost 5 bases at V and 6 bases at J; junction bases unmatched: 22. This CDR3 spans 20 amino acids. The germline V gene encodes CDR1 TSWWSYY and CDR2 QGS. CDR3 nucleotide sequence: TGTGCTCTTGGGCCTCCGCGATTATTCTCCCGGGGGATACAGCCAGCACAACTCTTCTTT. It encodes CALGPPRLFSRGIQPAQLFF.